The T cell receptor (beta chain) under discussion was sequenced for a study of vaccination and CD4 T cells after COVID-19. The study's findings and limits: Within the convalescent patients, spike mono-reactivity was found in 304 of 307 vaccine-specific clones.

Treatment of the sample: approximately nine-day PBMC culture with coronavirus spike peptide pools or control peptides (ViraFEST assay). Before TCRs were sequenced, ViraFEST expanded antigen-specific T cells with peptide pools. Cultured CD4+ T cell DNA underwent sequencing with the Oncomine TCR Beta short-read assay. The authors extracted genomic DNA from cultured CD4+ T cells. TCRdb re-analysed the PCR reads in MiXCR, keeping a single row per CDR3 protein. Among 20,000 or so distinct CDR3 sequences listed, about 31% were seen once. The CDR3 totals 13 residues. Looked up from germline, CDR1 is SGHNT and CDR2 is YENEEA. V shed 5 bases and J shed 4 bases, with 6 bases lying between them. This clonotype was counted only a few times. Its antigen is unidentified.

The sequencing sample was made of cultured CD4+ T cells from blood. The sequence was obtained from a human donor with COVID-19. The V call is TRBV11-3, the J call TRBJ2-6, with D unclear. CDR3 loop: CASSRVGANVLTF. CDR3 coding DNA: TGTGCCAGCAGCAGGGTCGGGGCCAACGTCCTGACTTTC.